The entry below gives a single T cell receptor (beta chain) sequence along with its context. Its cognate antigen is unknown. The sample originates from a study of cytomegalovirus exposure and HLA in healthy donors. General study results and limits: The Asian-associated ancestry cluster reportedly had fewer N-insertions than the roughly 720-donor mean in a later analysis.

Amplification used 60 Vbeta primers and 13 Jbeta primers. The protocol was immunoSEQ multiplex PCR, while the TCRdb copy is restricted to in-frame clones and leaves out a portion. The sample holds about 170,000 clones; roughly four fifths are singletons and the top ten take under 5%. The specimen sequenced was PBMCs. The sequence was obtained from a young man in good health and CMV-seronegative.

For the CDR3, the DNA is TGTGCCAGCAGTCTCCAGAGACAGTACGAGCAGTACTTC. It yields the protein CASSLQRQYEQYF. The chain has TRBV6-1 and TRBJ2-7, with D possibly being TRBD1 (5 bases). Germline V gives CDR1 MNHNS, CDR2 SASEGT. This CDR3 has 13 amino acids. Trimming took off 5 bases at V and 4 bases at J, with 12 bases between the two ends.